One and the same sample provided the 18 T cell receptor beta chains below, sequenced in a study of blood T cell repertoires in COVID-19. Produced via immunoSEQ multiplex PCR; TCRdb's table is partial and in-frame only. There are tens of thousands of clones in the sample; about 89% occur only once, and around 8% lies in the top ten. Sequencing used peripheral blood. The receptors here all came from a man between 45 and 60 years old with active COVID-19.

The chain has TRBV4-3 and TRBJ2-7; a possible D gene is TRBD2 (7 bases). This CDR3 comprises 16 residues. Germline lookup yields CDR1 LGHNA and CDR2 YSLEER. V lost 1 base and J 3 bases, leaving 16 bases between the germline ends. CDR3 DNA: TGCGCCAGCAGCCAAGTTTATGGGGGGGCGGACTACGAGCAGTACTTC. The encoded protein is CASSQVYGGADYEQYF.

This sequence joins TRBV28 and TRBJ1-1; 7 bases match TRBD1. CDR1 and CDR2 (germline): MDHEN, SYDVKM. The CDR3 length is 12 residues. Trimming at V came to 7 bases and at J to 6 bases, leaving 5 bases not matched to a gene. CDR3 DNA: TGTGCCAGCATCACACAGGGGCCTGAAGCTTTCTTT. Amino acid sequence: CASITQGPEAFF.

This clone was recorded once. The rearrangement joins TRBV7-9 to TRBJ1-2; D possibly corresponds to TRBD1 (5 bases). V shed 5 bases and J shed 4 bases, with 20 bases lying between them. Germline CDR1 and CDR2: SEHNR and FQNEAQ (reference sequence). The CDR3 spans 16 residues. The CDR3 sequence is CASSLRDPEVGYGYTF. As DNA, the CDR3 is TGTGCCAGCAGCCTGCGGGACCCAGAAGTCGGCTATGGCTACACCTTC.

The V and J genes are TRBV11-1 and TRBJ2-7; D not certain. The germline CDR1 and CDR2 sequences are SGHAT and FQDESV (reference sequence). V was trimmed by 1 base and J by 0 bases, leaving 10 bases between them. CDR3 length: 15 amino acids. The CDR3 nucleotides are TGTGCCAGCAGCTTAGGCGGCGATGGCTCCTACGAGCAGTACTTC. Translated: CASSLGGDGSYEQYF.

CDR3 loop: CASSRGTRTDTQYF. The CDR3 nucleotides are TGTGCCAGCTCCCGGGGTACCCGCACAGATACGCAGTATTTT. V is TRBV6-6 and J is TRBJ2-3, with D tentatively TRBD2 (5 bases). CDR3 length: 14 amino acids. Between the trimmed V and J ends, which lost 8 bases and 1 base, there was a span of 13 bases. CDR1 MNHNY and CDR2 SVGAGI come from the germline V gene (reference sequence).

The chain combines TRBV7-9 with TRBJ1-2, with D possibly being TRBD1 (5 bases). V was cut by 5 bases and J by 6 bases, with 13 bases left in between. Germline CDR1 and CDR2: SEHNR and FQNEAQ (reference sequence). The CDR3 has 13 residues. CDR3 protein: CASSPPVRDGYTF. CDR3 DNA sequence: TGTGCCAGCAGCCCCCCGGTCAGGGATGGCTACACCTTC.

This chain uses TRBV11-2 with TRBJ2-3; TRBD1 might be the D (6 bases). Trimming left V 1 base short and J 3 bases short, with 14 bases between. Germline CDR1 reads SGHAT; CDR2 reads FQNNGV. CDR3 size: 16 residues. In DNA form, the CDR3 reads TGTGCCAGCAGCTTAGGCCTCCGGACAGCTACAGATACGCAGTATTTT. Its translation: CASSLGLRTATDTQYF.

The chain couples TRBV11-2 to TRBJ2-3; TRBD2 agrees at 15 bases. Per the germline V gene, CDR1 is SGHAT and CDR2 is FQNNGV. CDR3 size: 18 residues. The junction had 9 bases not matched to a gene; V was cut back by 4 bases and J by 4 bases. CDR3 coding DNA: TGTGCCAGCAGCTCGGGACTAGCGGGAGGATATCGCGCAGATACGCAGTATTTT. This encodes CASSSGLAGGYRADTQYF.

This chain links TRBV3-1 (or the pseudogene TRBV3-2) with TRBJ2-7; D is undetermined. The CDR3 has 15 residues. V was cut by 0 bases and J by 0 bases, with 9 bases left in between. The germline gives CDR1 LGHDT, CDR2 YNNKEL (reference sequence). The chain's CDR3 is CASSQDKWPSYEQYF. As DNA, the CDR3 is TGTGCCAGCAGCCAAGATAAATGGCCCTCCTACGAGCAGTACTTC.

CDR3 protein: CASSPRPGTGGGYTF. The CDR3 DNA sequence: TGTGCCAGCAGCCCCAGACCAGGGACAGGGGGTGGCTACACCTTC. The rearrangement uses TRBV9 and TRBJ1-2, with 11 bases aligning to TRBD1. The J segment lost 7 bases and the V segment lost 4 bases, leaving 9 bases of the junction unmatched. The germline gives CDR1 SGDLS, CDR2 YYNGEE. This CDR3 is 15 amino acids long.

The chain links TRBV19 to TRBJ2-2; D is possibly TRBD2 (5 bases). This CDR3 is built from 15 residues. The germline CDR1 and CDR2 sequences are LNHDA and SQIVND (reference sequence). Trimming removed 6 bases from V and 4 bases from J, with 15 bases in between. The CDR3 coding sequence is TGTGCCAGTAGGGAGGACCAGCACCTCACCGGGGAGCTGTTTTTT. Protein product: CASREDQHLTGELFF.

The V gene is TRBV5-4, the J gene TRBJ2-1; 10 bases map to TRBD1. V gave up 2 bases and J gave up 6 bases; unmatched junction bases: 5. The germline V gene has CDR1 SGHNT and CDR2 YYREEE (reference sequence). The length of the CDR3 is 15 residues. The CDR3 here is CASSFRDRGINEQFF. The CDR3 region has the DNA TGTGCCAGCAGCTTCCGGGACAGGGGCATCAATGAGCAGTTCTTC.

The chain employs TRBV19 and TRBJ1-1; 10 bases line up with TRBD1. The V gene's germline CDR1 is LNHDA and CDR2 SQIVND (reference sequence). With 2 bases clipped from V and 1 base from J, the junction kept 4 bases outside the gene matches. The CDR3 totals 16 residues. The CDR3 protein is CASSIRTGGTNTEAFF. For the CDR3, the DNA is TGTGCCAGTAGTATAAGGACAGGGGGTACGAACACTGAAGCTTTCTTT.

V is TRBV9 and J is TRBJ2-5; D is perhaps TRBD1 (6 bases). Deletions cut 4 bases from V and 5 bases from J, with 21 bases between. CDR3 length equals 16 residues. Germline values: CDR1 SGDLS, CDR2 YYNGEE. The DNA for the CDR3 is TGTGCCAGCAGCCCATCCGTTGGGGGCTCGGGGGAGACCCAGTACTTC. This encodes CASSPSVGGSGETQYF.

The chain uses TRBV28 and TRBJ1-4; 9 bases agree with TRBD1. This CDR3 region has 16 residues. V lost 5 bases, J lost 5 bases, and 9 bases stayed unmatched. Germline CDR1 MDHEN, CDR2 SYDVKM. CDR3 in DNA: TGTGCCAGCAGTCCACTCGGACAGGGGCAAAATGAAAAACTGTTTTTT. It is translated as CASSPLGQGQNEKLFF.

This chain joins TRBV7-9 and TRBJ2-5; 10 bases fit TRBD2. There are 17 residues in the CDR3. Trimming took 4 bases from V and 5 from J; bases not matched to a gene: 13. Per the germline V gene, CDR1 is SEHNR and CDR2 is FQNEAQ (reference sequence). DNA for the CDR3: TGTGCCAGCAGCTCCGCGGGGAGCGGGAGGGCCGGGGAGACCCAGTACTTC. This translates into CASSSAGSGRAGETQYF.

The V gene is TRBV7-3, the J gene TRBJ1-2, with 8 bases identical to TRBD1. Germline CDR1 is SGHTA and CDR2 is FQGTGA. V trimming: 4 bases; J trimming: 8 bases; junction bases outside the gene matches: 6. The CDR3 has 13 residues. This CDR3 reads CASSSGQGGGYTF. The DNA of the CDR3 is TGTGCCAGCAGCTCCGGACAGGGAGGAGGCTACACCTTC.

This clone was seen a few times. The chain has TRBV2 and TRBJ2-3; 7 nucleotides match TRBD1. The length of the CDR3 is 15 residues. Germline-derived CDR1 and CDR2 are SNHLY and FYNNEI. The ends lost 3 bases at V and 2 bases at J; junction bases unmatched: 5. Here the CDR3 DNA reads TGTGCCAGCAGTGACATGGGACAGATCACAGATACGCAGTATTTT. Its protein product is CASSDMGQITDTQYF.